A single sample gave rise to the 2 T cell receptor beta chains below, sequenced in a study of tumor and adjacent non-tumor tissue in lung cancer (dated by TCRdb to 2016 to 2019). The library was built by means of multiplex PCR. The listed sequencing device is Illumina HiSeq 2500. Following protocols modified from ARM-PCR, the researchers constructed TCRbeta libraries through three rounds of nested PCR with primers (Table S4). The raw public data were reprocessed by TCRdb itself: fastp quality trimming at Q25, MiXCR clonotype calling, in-frame beta chains only. Each entry is one CDR3 protein sequence, shown with its most common DNA and genes. The table for this sample lists about 110,000 distinct CDR3 sequences; roughly three fifths of them were counted only once. The ten largest clonotypes hold roughly 20% of the sample. RNA was isolated from bulk unsorted tissue, and RNA quality was assessed with a NanoDrop ND-1000 and an Agilent 2100. The normal lung samples consisted of distant non-tumor tissue collected more than 3 cm from the tumor edge.

The sample taken for sequencing was distant non-tumor lung tissue. The receptor source for this set is a man in his fifties or sixties with non-small cell lung cancer.

With regard to this clonotype: An end of the junction differs from the germline gene, which may be a read error. V and J are TRBV6-1 and TRBJ2-7, with a possible D match to TRBD2 (5 bases). The CDR3 length is 11 residues. Germline V gene data show CDR1 as MNHNS and CDR2 as SASEGT. CDR3 DNA sequence: TGTGTCAGCGGTTTTACCTACGAGCAGTACTTC. Translation: CVSGFTYEQYF.

This clonotype showed up many times. The V and J genes are TRBV12-3 or TRBV12-4 and TRBJ2-2; D uncertain. Deletions cut 6 bases from V and 5 bases from J, with 10 bases between. The CDR3 contains 13 residues. This CDR3 is CASRWGWTGELFF. CDR3 DNA sequence: TGTGCCAGCAGATGGGGTTGGACCGGGGAGCTGTTTTTT.